These T cell receptor beta chains were read from a single sample in a study of regulatory T cells in long-lasting Graves disease. MiXCR, applied by TCRdb to the multiplex PCR reads, yields one record per CDR3 protein. The data contain 540,000 or so distinct CDR3 sequences, roughly 14% of them singletons. These data are also associated with another study on T cells in Graves' hyperthyroidism and ophthalmopathy.

The specimen was peripheral blood mononuclear cells (PBMCs), collected at new diagnosis, from a patient treated with antithyroid drugs. These receptors all come from a man younger than 40 with Graves disease. Each CDR3 is given with its conserved first and last residue. A D gene is named only where the DNA matches it firmly. Clone size is given for some rows only: seen once, a few or many times, or a class if the clone is expanded.

D gene	V gene	clone size	J gene	CDR3 protein	CDR3 DNA
-	TRBV4-1	-	TRBJ2-5	CASSQDWTAQETQYF	TGCGCCAGCAGCCAAGACTGGACAGCACAAGAGACCCAGTACTTC
TRBD1	TRBV11-2	many	TRBJ2-7	CASSNSGTGASYEQYF	TGTGCCAGCAGTAACTCCGGGACAGGGGCCTCCTACGAGCAGTACTTC
-	TRBV25-1	-	TRBJ2-2	CASSVLVYGELFF	TGTGCCAGCAGTGTTCTGGTATACGGGGAGCTGTTTTTT
TRBD2	TRBV5-4	few	TRBJ2-1	CASSLVGLAGVSGTYNEQFF	TGTGCCAGCAGCCTAGTGGGACTAGCGGGAGTTTCGGGAACCTACAATGAGCAGTTCTTC
TRBD2	TRBV18	-	TRBJ2-7	CASSQRTSGRDEQYF	TGTGCCAGCTCACAAAGGACTAGCGGGAGAGATGAGCAGTACTTC
-	TRBV28	many	TRBJ2-7	CASSSPRLGYEQYF	TGTGCCAGCAGTTCCCCCCGTTTGGGCTACGAGCAGTACTTC
-	TRBV27	many	TRBJ1-1	CASRTWDTEAFF	TGTGCCAGCAGGACATGGGACACTGAAGCTTTCTTT
TRBD1	TRBV27	many	TRBJ1-5	CASSRQGVRNQPQHF	TGTGCCAGCAGTCGCCAGGGGGTTAGAAATCAGCCCCAGCATTTT
-	TRBV6-1	many	TRBJ2-7	CASRPGQGGQYF	TGTGCCAGCAGGCCGGGACAAGGGGGGCAGTACTTC
-	TRBV2	many	TRBJ1-2	CASSGVGGYTF	TGTGCCAGCAGCGGCGTGGGTGGCTACACCTTC
TRBD1	TRBV5-1	many	TRBJ1-1	CASSGQVHTEAFF	TGCGCCAGCAGCGGACAGGTTCACACTGAAGCTTTCTTT
-	TRBV6-1	-	TRBJ1-2	CASRPQGTQGYTF	TGTGCCAGCAGACCACAGGGTACCCAAGGCTACACCTTC
TRBD2	TRBV5-1	-	TRBJ2-5	CASSFLGSGKPQETQYF	TGCGCCAGCAGCTTCCTGGGTAGCGGGAAGCCGCAAGAGACCCAGTACTTC
-	TRBV2	many	TRBJ2-7	CASSGTDSSYEQYF	TGTGCCAGCTCGGGGACGGATAGCTCCTACGAGCAGTACTTC
-	TRBV7-2	many	TRBJ2-3	CASSLARGEDTQYF	TGTGCCAGCAGCTTAGCGCGCGGTGAAGATACGCAGTATTTT
TRBD1	TRBV27	few	TRBJ2-3	CASSWTGGTLDTQYF	TGTGCCAGCAGTTGGACAGGGGGCACATTAGATACGCAGTATTTT
TRBD1	TRBV20-1	few	TRBJ1-6	CSARLGQNNSPLHF	TGCAGTGCTAGGTTGGGACAGAATAATTCACCCCTCCACTTT
TRBD2	TRBV9	-	TRBJ2-3	CASSGTSGISRSTDTQYF	TGTGCCAGCAGCGGAACTAGCGGGATCTCACGTAGCACAGATACGCAGTATTTT
TRBD1	TRBV18	few	TRBJ1-1	CASSPLGTGSMNTEAFF	TGTGCCAGCTCACCACTAGGGACAGGGTCCATGAACACTGAAGCTTTCTTT
-	TRBV7-9	-	TRBJ2-3	CASSLGGAGATDTQYF	TGTGCCAGCAGCTTAGGTGGAGCAGGGGCCACAGATACGCAGTATTTT
-	TRBV10-1	-	TRBJ2-1	CASSESGRLDGEQFF	TGCGCCAGCAGTGAATCGGGGAGATTAGATGGGGAGCAGTTCTTC
TRBD2	TRBV19	-	TRBJ2-7	CASRRGGREYEQYF	TGTGCCAGTAGACGCGGGGGGAGAGAGTACGAGCAGTACTTC
-	TRBV27	few	TRBJ2-3	CASSFQAGPDTQYF	TGTGCCAGCAGTTTCCAGGCAGGGCCAGATACGCAGTATTTT
-	TRBV13	many	TRBJ1-1	CASSPVPTGAFF	TGTGCCAGCAGCCCGGTCCCGACCGGAGCTTTCTTT
-	TRBV3-1	many	TRBJ2-7	CASSQDGSSYEQYF	TGTGCCAGCAGCCAAGACGGGAGCTCCTACGAGCAGTACTTC
TRBD1	TRBV6-1	few	TRBJ1-3	CASSNRGLSGNTIYF	TGTGCCAGCAGTAACAGGGGACTCTCTGGAAACACCATATATTTT
-	TRBV4-1	-	TRBJ1-2	CASSQLIRLLYGYTF	TGCGCCAGCAGCCAACTGATCCGCCTGCTTTATGGCTACACCTTC
-	TRBV27	many	TRBJ1-2	CASSSPGTNYGYTF	TGTGCCAGCAGTTCCCCCGGTACGAACTATGGCTACACCTTC
-	TRBV27	many	TRBJ2-1	CASLQGPPAYNEQFF	TGTGCCAGCCTCCAGGGACCCCCCGCTTACAATGAGCAGTTCTTC
-	TRBV20-1	many	TRBJ2-7	CSARDLGTVSYEQYF	TGCAGTGCTAGAGATCTGGGGACGGTTTCCTACGAGCAGTACTTC
-	TRBV12-3/TRBV12-4	-	TRBJ2-1	CASSLLLGTYEQFF	TGTGCCAGCAGTCTACTCCTGGGGACCTACGAGCAGTTCTTC
TRBD1	TRBV7-9	many	TRBJ2-5	CASSQEQGQETQYF	TGTGCCAGCAGCCAAGAACAGGGACAGGAGACCCAGTACTTC
-	TRBV25-1	-	TRBJ2-1	CASSDVLPDNEQFF	TGTGCCAGCAGTGATGTATTGCCTGACAATGAGCAGTTCTTC
-	TRBV28	many	TRBJ1-5	CASSFGQLNQPQHF	TGTGCCAGCAGTTTTGGTCAGTTGAATCAGCCCCAGCATTTT
-	TRBV29-1	many	TRBJ2-3	CSVVTSIDTQYF	TGCAGCGTTGTTACTAGCATAGATACGCAGTATTTT
TRBD2	TRBV14	few	TRBJ2-2	CASSPRLAGLYTGELFF	TGTGCCAGCAGCCCTCGACTAGCGGGATTGTACACCGGGGAGCTGTTTTTT
-	TRBV9	many	TRBJ1-1	CASSAHQVNTEAFF	TGTGCCAGCAGCGCTCACCAGGTGAACACTGAAGCTTTCTTT
TRBD1	TRBV27	many	TRBJ2-7	CASSRSGGALYEQYF	TGTGCCAGCAGTCGGTCAGGGGGCGCGTTATACGAGCAGTACTTC
-	TRBV10-3	many	TRBJ2-7	CAISDGGRTSYEQYF	TGTGCCATCAGTGACGGGGGCAGGACCTCCTACGAGCAGTACTTC
-	TRBV4-1	-	TRBJ1-4	CASSPLSVRTAGEKLFF	TGCGCCAGCAGCCCCCTCAGCGTGAGGACGGCCGGTGAAAAACTGTTTTTT
-	TRBV12-3/TRBV12-4	many	TRBJ2-1	CASSFSINNEQFF	TGTGCCAGCAGTTTCAGCATAAACAATGAGCAGTTCTTC
-	TRBV6-1	few	TRBJ1-5	CASIDPVFGPQHF	TGTGCCAGCATCGACCCGGTCTTCGGGCCCCAGCATTTT
-	TRBV5-1	many	TRBJ2-2	CASSLVRGPNTGELFF	TGCGCCAGCAGCTTGGTTAGGGGCCCGAACACCGGGGAGCTGTTTTTT
-	TRBV20-1	many	TRBJ2-2	CSARPLGTSNTGELFF	TGCAGTGCTAGACCCCTTGGGACATCTAACACCGGGGAGCTGTTTTTT
-	TRBV29-1	many	TRBJ2-5	CSVEGLGEYQETQYF	TGCAGCGTTGAGGGTCTAGGCGAGTACCAAGAGACCCAGTACTTC
TRBD2	TRBV11-2	few	TRBJ2-7	CASSSLGTSGRIDREQYF	TGTGCCAGCAGCTCCCTGGGGACTAGCGGGAGAATCGACCGCGAGCAGTACTTC
-	TRBV20-1	many	TRBJ1-5	CSARDASAGRNQPQHF	TGCAGTGCTAGAGATGCTTCGGCAGGGCGCAATCAGCCCCAGCATTTT
-	TRBV7-9	many	TRBJ2-3	CASSSRGTDTQYF	TGTGCCAGCAGCTCCCGTGGGACAGATACGCAGTATTTT
TRBD1	TRBV27	many	TRBJ2-7	CASSLTGGWNEQYF	TGTGCCAGCAGTCTTACAGGGGGCTGGAACGAGCAGTACTTC
TRBD1	TRBV5-6	-	TRBJ1-2	CASSPVPGTGGSYGYTF	TGTGCCAGCAGCCCTGTGCCGGGGACAGGGGGTTCCTATGGCTACACCTTC
TRBD2	TRBV9	few	TRBJ2-3	CASSAYHGRGTDTQYF	TGTGCCAGCAGCGCCTACCACGGGAGGGGCACAGATACGCAGTATTTT
-	TRBV30	many	TRBJ2-3	CAWSQYTDTQYF	TGTGCCTGGAGTCAATACACAGATACGCAGTATTTT
TRBD1	TRBV5-1	many	TRBJ2-3	CASSLPGTGADTQYF	TGCGCCAGCAGCTTGCCCGGGACAGGGGCTGATACGCAGTATTTT
TRBD2	TRBV27	few	TRBJ2-2	CASSPLRAGGFGELFF	TGTGCCAGCAGTCCCCTACGGGCGGGAGGGTTCGGGGAGCTGTTTTTT
-	TRBV20-1	many	TRBJ2-3	CSAREAAGIHDTQYF	TGCAGTGCTAGAGAAGCGGCCGGGATCCACGATACGCAGTATTTT